The 13 T cell receptor beta chains given below trace back to one sample, sequenced in a study of response to subunit inactivated influenza vaccine. One entry per CDR3 protein results from TCRdb running MiXCR on the RT-PCR reads. The sample has hundreds of thousands of distinct CDR3 sequences; 13% to 15% are singletons. This specimen consisted of PBMCs from blood, obtained 14 to 15 days before vaccination. Source of these receptors: a man between 50 and 59 years old who received an inactivated influenza vaccine.

This clonotype was counted only a few times. V gene TRBV7-9 combines with J gene TRBJ2-5; 7 bases are shared with TRBD2. The length of the CDR3 is 15 residues. The V gene's germline CDR1 is SEHNR and CDR2 FQNEAQ (reference sequence). With 1 base clipped from V and 3 bases from J, the junction kept 5 bases outside the gene matches. The CDR3 DNA reads TGTGCCAGCAGCTTAGGCCTCAGCGGGGAAGAGACCCAGTACTTC. It encodes CASSLGLSGEETQYF. Variable domain in full (rest from reference TRBV7-9 and TRBJ2-5): DTGVSQNPRHKITKRGQNVTFRCDPISEHNRLYWYRQTLGQGPEFLTYFQNEAQLEKSRLLSDRFSAERPKGSFSTLEIQRTEQGDSAMYLCASSLGLSGEETQYFGPGTRLLVL.

The chain links TRBV5-1 to TRBJ2-5; D possibly corresponds to TRBD2 (5 bases). The V end lost 1 base, the J end lost 0 bases, and 13 bases lay between the germline ends. CDR1 and CDR2 (germline): SGHRS, YFSETQ. The CDR3 is made up of 16 amino acids. The DNA of the CDR3 is TGCGCCAGCAGCTTGATTGGCCTAGCCTACCAAGAGACCCAGTACTTC. It specifies CASSLIGLAYQETQYF.

This clonotype was detected only a few times. The V gene is TRBV4-2, the J gene TRBJ1-3; 9 bases fit TRBD1. CDR3 length equals 17 residues. The germline V gene encodes CDR1 LGHNA and CDR2 YNFKEQ. V dropped 3 bases and J dropped 6; count of bases not matched to a gene: 12. The CDR3 sequence: CASSQIFTGGRENTIYF. The CDR3 nucleotides read TGTGCCAGCAGCCAGATTTTCACAGGGGGCAGAGAAAACACCATATATTTT.

J is TRBJ2-2 and V is TRBV6-5, with D unclear. In germline, CDR1 is MNHEY, CDR2 SVGAGI. Trimming removed 1 base from V and 4 bases from J, with 7 bases in between. The CDR3 has 14 residues. Here the CDR3 reads CASSYFRSTGELFF. The CDR3 nucleotides read TGTGCCAGCAGTTACTTCCGGAGCACCGGGGAGCTGTTTTTT.

This rearrangement joins TRBV11-1 to TRBJ2-7; TRBD1 is a possible D gene (6 bases). V dropped 2 bases and J dropped 2 bases, with 22 bases sitting between them. From germline, CDR1 is SGHAT and CDR2 FQDESV (reference sequence). This CDR3 comprises 18 residues. The CDR3 coding sequence is TGTGCCAGCAGCTTACCGTTTCAGAAGACAGGTTACACCTACGAGCAGTACTTC. Translating it yields CASSLPFQKTGYTYEQYF.

The rearrangement uses TRBV7-9 and TRBJ2-1; 12 nucleotides match TRBD2. The CDR3 has 15 amino acids. Germline V lookup: CDR1 SEHNR, CDR2 FQNEAQ (reference sequence). Unmatched junction bases numbered 7, after V lost 9 bases and J lost 4 bases. The CDR3 bases are TGTGCCAGAAGCCCCGGGACTAGCGGGTACAATGAGCAGTTCTTC. It codes for CARSPGTSGYNEQFF. Looking up the rest from reference TRBV7-9 and TRBJ2-1 gives the full variable domain: DTGVSQNPRHKITKRGQNVTFRCDPISEHNRLYWYRQTLGQGPEFLTYFQNEAQLEKSRLLSDRFSAERPKGSFSTLEIQRTEQGDSAMYLCARSPGTSGYNEQFFGPGTRLTVL.

This clonotype occurred a few times. The chain employs TRBV15 and TRBJ2-3; D gene uncertain. Per germline, CDR1 LNHNV and CDR2 YYDKDF (reference sequence). Between the trimmed V and J ends, which lost 4 bases and 3 bases, there was a span of 17 bases. The CDR3 length is 16 residues. Here the CDR3 DNA reads TGTGCCACCAGCACCGGCCGGGCGGTGGGGACAGATACGCAGTATTTT. Translation gives CATSTGRAVGTDTQYF.

V and J are TRBV3-1 and TRBJ2-7; 7 bases are a match to TRBD1. V was pared by 3 bases and J by 6 bases, with 8 bases of the junction left unmatched. The CDR3 is made up of 14 amino acids. Germline assignment: CDR1 LGHDT and CDR2 YNNKEL (reference sequence). CDR3 loop: CASSQVGTVGEQYF. The CDR3 DNA is TGTGCCAGCAGCCAGGTTGGGACAGTTGGCGAGCAGTACTTC.

The chain couples TRBV6-5 to TRBJ1-1; 9 nucleotides align to TRBD1. This CDR3 spans 16 amino acids. J lost 6 bases, V lost 4 bases, and 12 bases had no gene match. Germline V gives CDR1 MNHEY, CDR2 SVGAGI. The DNA for the CDR3 is TGTGCCAGCAGTTCCCGTCCGGGACAGGGAACCCCTGAAGCTTTCTTT. Protein product: CASSSRPGQGTPEAFF.

The rearrangement uses TRBV29-1 and TRBJ1-2; 7 bases agree with TRBD1. J gave up 4 bases and V 7 bases, and 9 bases lay outside the gene matches. The CDR3 runs 13 residues. Per the germline V gene, CDR1 is SQVTM and CDR2 is ANQGSEA. CDR3 region: CSDLTGLAYGYTF. For the CDR3, the DNA is TGCAGCGACTTGACAGGGCTGGCCTATGGCTACACCTTC.

The chain has TRBV12-3 or TRBV12-4 and TRBJ1-5; 7 bases fit TRBD1. The CDR3 loop spans 14 amino acids. Germline trimming cut 6 bases from V and 4 bases from J; bases unmatched to any gene: 6. The CDR3 reads CASRLTGANQPQHF. The CDR3 bases are TGTGCCAGCAGGCTTACAGGGGCTAATCAGCCCCAGCATTTT.

Regarding this clonotype: The junction does not match germline at one end; this may be a read error. The CDR3: CAISPGLAGGNDQFF. The CDR3 bases are TGTGCCATCAGTCCGGGACTAGCGGGAGGGAATGATCAGTTCTTC. The rearrangement uses TRBV10-3 and TRBJ2-1, with 16 bases that match TRBD2. The CDR3 covers 15 residues. Looked up from germline, CDR1 is ENHRY and CDR2 is SYGVKD.

The chain recombines TRBV6-1 with TRBJ2-2, with 10 bases lining up with TRBD2. Germline V CDR1 and CDR2: MNHNS, SASEGT. This CDR3 is 16 amino acids long. The V segment lost 7 bases and the J segment 1 base; nucleotides outside the gene matches: 6. The CDR3 DNA sequence: TGTGCCAGCAAGCTAGCGGGAGACCTGAACACCGGGGAGCTGTTTTTT. Its translation: CASKLAGDLNTGELFF.